The TCR beta chain described here comes from a study of cytotoxic CD8 clonotypes in ibrutinib-treated CLL. The CDR3 contains 13 residues. Germline V CDR1 and CDR2: SGHNT, YYREEE (reference sequence). V shed 5 bases and J 3 bases; nucleotides not matched to a gene: 4. The protocol was immunoSEQ multiplex PCR, while the TCRdb copy is restricted to in-frame clones and leaves out a portion. The table has about 140,000 clones, around 82% seen once; the top ten hold roughly 7.2%. V is TRBV5-4 and J is TRBJ2-7, with 8 nucleotides matching TRBD1. Specimen: PBMCs, collected after 36 months of ibrutinib treatment. The source of this sequence is a human donor with chronic lymphocytic leukemia. The CDR3 protein is CASRAGQGYEQYF. For the CDR3, the DNA is TGTGCCAGCAGAGCCGGACAGGGCTACGAGCAGTACTTC.